This is a list of T cell receptor beta chains from one sample in a study of OX40 agonist ivuxolimab in advanced cancers. The data were produced by immunoSEQ multiplex PCR, yet TCRdb's version contains in-frame clones alone and is incomplete. The repertoire has tens of thousands of clones, 85% to 90% of them found once; the top ten carry 5% to 5.5%. The sequenced sample was CD4+ or CD8+ T cells sorted from blood, obtained in a trial of the OX40 agonist ivuxolimab. All receptors derive from an adult with an advanced solid tumor such as melanoma, head and neck, liver or kidney cancer. CDR3s include the opening cysteine and the closing phenylalanine or tryptophan. Fields, in order: V gene, J gene, D gene, clone size, CDR3 protein, CDR3 DNA. A D gene is named only where the DNA matches it firmly. Clone size appears in some rows only: once, few, many, or a class for an expanded clone.

TRBV18	TRBJ2-1	TRBD2	few	CASSPNSGSPYNEQFF	TGTGCCAGCTCACCAAATAGCGGGAGTCCCTACAATGAGCAGTTCTTC
TRBV14	TRBJ2-1	TRBD1	NA	CASSQRSGQGPYNEQFF	TGTGCCAGCAGCCAAAGATCTGGACAGGGACCCTACAATGAGCAGTTCTTC
TRBV19	TRBJ1-5	TRBD1	once	CASSSGQVHQPQHF	TGTGCCAGTAGTTCGGGACAGGTTCATCAGCCCCAGCATTTT
TRBV9	TRBJ2-2	TRBD1	NA	CASSIRTGANTGELFF	TGTGCCAGCAGCATCAGGACAGGGGCGAACACCGGGGAGCTGTTTTTT
TRBV7-2	TRBJ1-3	NA	NA	CASSFAAGNTIYF	TGTGCCAGCAGCTTTGCGGCTGGAAACACCATATATTTT
TRBV4-2	TRBJ2-1	NA	NA	CASSQEIGLKGQFF	TGTGCCAGCAGCCAAGAGATTGGGCTTAAGGGGCAGTTCTTC
TRBV6-1	TRBJ2-1	NA	NA	CATQYSRYNEQFF	TGTGCCACTCAGTATTCCCGTTACAATGAGCAGTTCTTC
TRBV28	TRBJ2-7	NA	once	CASSLVAGIYEQYF	TGTGCCAGCAGTTTAGTGGCAGGAATTTACGAGCAGTACTTC
TRBV5-1	TRBJ2-7	NA	NA	CASSLALRGSAEQYF	TGCGCCAGCAGCTTGGCCCTACGGGGATCGGCCGAGCAGTACTTC
TRBV5-4	TRBJ2-2	NA	NA	CASSLRGLNTGELFF	TGTGCCAGCAGCTTACGCGGTCTTAACACCGGGGAGCTGTTTTTT
TRBV7-8	TRBJ2-3	TRBD2	once	CASSLGTTSGSTDTQYF	TGTGCCAGCAGCTTAGGCACGACTAGCGGGAGCACAGATACGCAGTATTTT
TRBV7-2	TRBJ1-1	NA	NA	CASSLVGGPTEAFF	TGTGCCAGCAGCCTGGTGGGGGGCCCCACTGAAGCTTTCTTT
TRBV7-8	TRBJ1-1	TRBD1	NA	CASSWGQGANTEAFF	TGTGCCAGCAGCTGGGGACAGGGAGCGAACACTGAAGCTTTCTTT
TRBV19	TRBJ2-6	NA	NA	CASNAGAAGANVLTF	TGTGCCAGTAATGCGGGGGCAGCTGGGGCCAACGTCCTGACTTTC
TRBV7-2	TRBJ2-5	NA	NA	CASSPPTAVLETQYF	TGTGCCAGCAGCCCCCCAACAGCGGTCCTAGAGACCCAGTACTTC
TRBV18	TRBJ2-7	TRBD2	NA	CASSPTSGGTYEQYF	TGTGCCAGCTCACCAACTAGCGGTGGGACCTACGAGCAGTACTTC
TRBV6-5	TRBJ1-5	TRBD1	NA	CASAQGAGQPQHF	TGTGCCAGCGCGCAGGGGGCAGGGCAGCCCCAGCATTTT
TRBV28	TRBJ2-7	TRBD1	NA	CASRGGQGYEQYF	TGTGCCAGCAGGGGAGGACAGGGCTACGAGCAGTACTTC
TRBV5-1	TRBJ2-3	NA	NA	CASSLSGDTQYF	TGCGCCAGCAGCTTGTCGGGGGATACGCAGTATTTT
TRBV18	TRBJ2-5	NA	NA	CASSPSETQYF	TGTGCCAGCTCACCCTCCGAGACCCAGTACTTC
TRBV29-1	TRBJ2-3	TRBD2	NA	CSVARGRGDTQYF	TGCAGCGTCGCGAGAGGGAGGGGAGATACGCAGTATTTT
TRBV28	TRBJ1-4	NA	NA	CASSPHEKLFF	TGTGCCAGCAGCCCCCATGAAAAACTGTTTTTT
TRBV7-2	TRBJ1-4	TRBD1	NA	CASSTGTGYEKLFF	TGTGCCAGCAGCACCGGGACAGGGTATGAAAAACTGTTTTTT
TRBV15	TRBJ2-7	TRBD2	NA	CATSSWGRAFSYEQYF	TGTGCCACCAGCAGCTGGGGGAGGGCTTTCTCCTACGAGCAGTACTTC
TRBV21-1	TRBJ2-2	NA	few	CASSKRSLNAGELFF	TGTGCCAGCAGCAAACGGAGCCTTAATGCCGGGGAGCTGTTTTTT
TRBV4-1	TRBJ2-1	TRBD2	NA	CASSHNSGRGSSYNEQFF	TGCGCCAGCAGCCATAACAGCGGGAGGGGAAGCTCCTACAATGAGCAGTTCTTC
TRBV6-5	TRBJ2-7	TRBD1	NA	CASTGTGMGEQYF	TGTGCCAGCACCGGGACAGGGATGGGCGAGCAGTACTTC
TRBV9	TRBJ2-7	TRBD2	NA	CASSPELLAGGDNEQYF	TGTGCCAGCAGCCCCGAACTTCTAGCGGGAGGAGACAACGAGCAGTACTTC
TRBV19	TRBJ2-5	TRBD1	NA	CASSGTVQETQYF	TGTGCCAGTAGCGGGACAGTACAAGAGACCCAGTACTTC
TRBV9	TRBJ2-1	TRBD2	NA	CASSRLAASYNEQFF	TGTGCCAGCAGCCGACTAGCGGCCTCCTACAATGAGCAGTTCTTC
TRBV11-2	TRBJ2-3	NA	NA	CASSLDTLRWAEPDTQYF	TGTGCCAGCAGCTTAGATACTCTGAGGTGGGCGGAGCCAGATACGCAGTATTTT